Listed below are T cell receptor beta chains from one sample, sequenced in a study of T cell responses to AZD1222 COVID-19 vaccine. Measured with immunoSEQ multiplex PCR; TCRdb has only the in-frame clones, and not every one. The sample consists of 90,000 to 150,000 clones, 88% of them appearing once. The specimen comprised peripheral blood, sampled 28 days after the second AZD1222 dose. All receptors come from an adult who received the AZD1222 COVID-19 vaccine. CDR3s include the opening cysteine and the closing phenylalanine or tryptophan. A D gene is named only where the DNA matches it firmly. Clone size appears in some rows only: once, few, many, or a class for an expanded clone.

-	13	TRBV7-3	-	TRBJ1-1	CASSQTPNTEAFF	TGTGCCAGCAGCCAAACACCGAACACTGAAGCTTTCTTT
TRBD1	15	TRBV28	-	TRBJ1-6	CASSSGQRDNSPLHF	TGTGCCAGCAGTTCGGGACAGAGAGATAATTCACCCCTCCACTTT
-	12	TRBV19	-	TRBJ2-1	CASTDGYNEQFF	TGTGCCAGTACTGACGGCTACAATGAGCAGTTCTTC
TRBD2	16	TRBV9	-	TRBJ2-1	CASSPRLAGGLNEQFF	TGTGCCAGCAGCCCACGGCTAGCGGGAGGTCTCAATGAGCAGTTCTTC
-	15	TRBV4-3	once	TRBJ1-2	CASSQEGSGLGGYTF	TGCGCCAGCAGCCAAGAGGGATCCGGGCTAGGTGGCTACACCTTC
-	16	TRBV19	-	TRBJ1-5	CASSIGRRISNQPQHF	TGTGCCAGTAGTATAGGCAGGCGGATTAGCAATCAGCCCCAGCATTTT
TRBD2	14	TRBV20-1	medium-sized	TRBJ2-5	CSASPAGVRETQYF	TGCAGTGCTAGTCCAGCGGGAGTGAGGGAGACCCAGTACTTC
-	15	TRBV5-1	-	TRBJ1-5	CASSLASGSKQPQHF	TGCGCCAGCAGCTTGGCCTCGGGATCCAAGCAGCCCCAGCATTTT
-	13	TRBV15	-	TRBJ2-3	CATSRGTTDTQYF	TGTGCCACCAGCAGAGGAACAACAGATACGCAGTATTTT
-	15	TRBV6-4	-	TRBJ2-3	CASSDSAMYTDTQYF	TGTGCCAGCAGTGACTCTGCGATGTACACAGATACGCAGTATTTT